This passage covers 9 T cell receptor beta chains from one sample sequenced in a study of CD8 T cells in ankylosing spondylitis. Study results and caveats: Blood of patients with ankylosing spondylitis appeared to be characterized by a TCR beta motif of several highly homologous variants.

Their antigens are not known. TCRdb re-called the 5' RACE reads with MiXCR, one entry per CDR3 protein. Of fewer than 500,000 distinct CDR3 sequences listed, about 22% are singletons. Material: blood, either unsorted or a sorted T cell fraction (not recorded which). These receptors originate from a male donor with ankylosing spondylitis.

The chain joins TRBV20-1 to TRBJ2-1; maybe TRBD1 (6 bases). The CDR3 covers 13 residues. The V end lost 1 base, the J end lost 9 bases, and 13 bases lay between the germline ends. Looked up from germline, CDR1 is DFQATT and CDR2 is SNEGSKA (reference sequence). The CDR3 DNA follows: TGCAGTGCTAGAGGGCAGGGGTATAGTGAGCAGTTCTTC. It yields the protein CSARGQGYSEQFF.

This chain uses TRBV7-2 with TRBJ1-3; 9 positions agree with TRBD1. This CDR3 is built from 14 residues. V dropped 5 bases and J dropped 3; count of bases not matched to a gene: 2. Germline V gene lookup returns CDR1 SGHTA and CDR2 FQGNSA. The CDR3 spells CASSPGQGGNTIYF. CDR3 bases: TGTGCCAGCAGCCCGGGACAGGGTGGAAACACCATATATTTT.

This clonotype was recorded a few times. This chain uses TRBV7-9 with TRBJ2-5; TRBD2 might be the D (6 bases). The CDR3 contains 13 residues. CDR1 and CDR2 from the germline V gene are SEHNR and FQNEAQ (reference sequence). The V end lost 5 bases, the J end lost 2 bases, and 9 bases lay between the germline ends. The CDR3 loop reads CASSASGQETQYF. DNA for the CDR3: TGTGCCAGCAGCGCCAGCGGGCAAGAGACCCAGTACTTC.

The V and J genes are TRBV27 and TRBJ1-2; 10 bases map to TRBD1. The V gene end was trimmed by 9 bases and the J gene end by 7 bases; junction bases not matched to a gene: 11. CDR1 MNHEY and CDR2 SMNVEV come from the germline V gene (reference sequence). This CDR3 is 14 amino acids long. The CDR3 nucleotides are TGTGCCAGTGGGATTCCCGGGACAGGGGTTGGCTACACCTTC. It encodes CASGIPGTGVGYTF.

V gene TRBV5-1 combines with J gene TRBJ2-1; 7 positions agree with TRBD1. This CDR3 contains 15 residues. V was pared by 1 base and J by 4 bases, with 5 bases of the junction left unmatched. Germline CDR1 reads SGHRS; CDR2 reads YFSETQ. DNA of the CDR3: TGCGCCAGCAGCTTGAACCAGGGGGATTACAATGAGCAGTTCTTC. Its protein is CASSLNQGDYNEQFF.

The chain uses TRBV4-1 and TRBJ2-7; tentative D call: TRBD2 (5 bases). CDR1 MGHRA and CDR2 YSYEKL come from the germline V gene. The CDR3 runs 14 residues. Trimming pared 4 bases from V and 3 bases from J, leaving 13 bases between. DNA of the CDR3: TGCGCCAGCAGCCCCCCTGGAGGTCGCTACGAGCAGTACTTC. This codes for CASSPPGGRYEQYF.

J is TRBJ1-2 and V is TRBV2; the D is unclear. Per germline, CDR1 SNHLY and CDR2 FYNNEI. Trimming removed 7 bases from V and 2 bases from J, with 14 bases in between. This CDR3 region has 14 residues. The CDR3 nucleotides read TGTGCCAGCAAGGTGGGAGACCTCAACTATGGCTACACCTTC. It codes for CASKVGDLNYGYTF.

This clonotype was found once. CDR3 bases: TGTGCCAGCAGGGGGACAGGGGAAGCCGGGGAGCTGTTTTTT. This sequence encodes CASRGTGEAGELFF. The chain carries TRBV2 and TRBJ2-2; 10 bases are shared with TRBD1. From germline, CDR1 is SNHLY and CDR2 FYNNEI. V dropped 6 bases and J dropped 6; count of bases not matched to a gene: 4. The CDR3 has 14 amino acids.

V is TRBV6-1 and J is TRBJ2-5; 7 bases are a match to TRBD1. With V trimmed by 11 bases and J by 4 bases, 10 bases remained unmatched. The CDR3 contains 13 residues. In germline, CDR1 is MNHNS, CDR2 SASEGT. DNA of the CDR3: TGTGCCTCCCACCCCAGACAGGGAGAGACCCAGTACTTC. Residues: CASHPRQGETQYF.